The clone carrying this T cell receptor (beta chain) was counted a few times. Its antigen is unidentified. Specified time point: patch test 2, 6 weeks after DPC sensitization. Treatment described: therapeutic diphenylcyclopropenone sensitization with weekly scalp DPC. Donation of samples came from alopecia patients who were 18 to 70 years old and suitable for DPC. The CDR3 is made up of 13 amino acids. V was cut by 6 bases and J by 2 bases, with 10 bases left in between. This entry is derived from a study of human T cells and chemical hapten exposure. TCRdb re-called the RACE reads with MiXCR, one entry per CDR3 protein. The profile shows 20,000 to 30,000 distinct CDR3 sequences, 8% to 10% of them singletons. The study's findings and limits: There was alopecia in the donors, so their immune response may differ from that of healthy people. TCRs at a frequency above 1 in 1000 stayed unchanged with DPC sensitization. Clustering by CDR3 similarity yielded significantly more large clusters from expanded TCRs than controls.

The specimen comprised whole blood, sampled in connection with sensitization to the hapten diphenylcyclopropenone (DPC). The clonotype was recovered from a man between 25 and 39 years old with alopecia areata. Some clones in this sample may be carry-over from other donors' samples. The V and J genes are TRBV12-3 or TRBV12-4 and TRBJ2-5; D is unclear. The CDR3, as DNA: TGTGCCAGCAGCCCTCTGAGTCAAGAGACCCAGTACTTC. Amino acid sequence: CASSPLSQETQYF.